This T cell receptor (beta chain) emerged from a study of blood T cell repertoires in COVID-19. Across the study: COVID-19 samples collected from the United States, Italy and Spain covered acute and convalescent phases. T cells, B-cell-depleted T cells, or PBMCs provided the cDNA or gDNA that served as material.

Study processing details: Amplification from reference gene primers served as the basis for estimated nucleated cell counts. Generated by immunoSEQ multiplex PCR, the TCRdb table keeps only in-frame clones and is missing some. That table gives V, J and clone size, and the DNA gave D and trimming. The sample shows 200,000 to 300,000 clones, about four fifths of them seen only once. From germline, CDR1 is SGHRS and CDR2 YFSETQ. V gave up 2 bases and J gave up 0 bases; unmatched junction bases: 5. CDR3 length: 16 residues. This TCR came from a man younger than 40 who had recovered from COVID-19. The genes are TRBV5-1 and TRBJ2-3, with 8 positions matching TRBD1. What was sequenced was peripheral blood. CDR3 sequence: CASSLTRDRSTDTQYF. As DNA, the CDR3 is TGCGCCAGCAGCTTAACCCGGGACAGGAGCACAGATACGCAGTATTTT.